One and the same sample provided the 28 T cell receptor beta chains below, sequenced in a study of cytomegalovirus exposure and HLA in healthy donors (dated by TCRdb to the late 2010s). Library preparation used the immunoSEQ multiplex PCR assay. For the multiplex PCR, a mixture combining 60 forward primers for TCR Vbeta segments and 13 reverse primers for TCR Jbeta segments was used. Held by TCRdb, this immuneACCESS table contains in-frame sequences only and omits some clones. Under half of the omission traces to an unresolved V gene where checked; the cause of the rest is unknown. The table for this sample lists roughly 60,000 clones. 2% to 2.5% of the sample lies in the top ten. The sequenced material came from PBMCs. These receptors all come from a woman between 18 and 29 years old in good health and CMV-seronegative.

On this clone: An end of the junction does not agree with germline; a read error may underlie this. The chain recombines TRBV19 with TRBJ2-5; perhaps TRBD2 as D (5 bases). The CDR3 spans 14 residues. CDR1 LNHDA and CDR2 SQIVND come from the germline V gene (reference sequence). CDR3: CASSSLGFGENQYF. CDR3 bases: TGTGCCAGTAGTAGCCTTGGTTTTGGGGAGAACCAGTACTTC.

The chain employs TRBV2 and TRBJ2-3, with a weak D call TRBD2 (5 bases). The germline V gene encodes CDR1 SNHLY and CDR2 FYNNEI. V was cut by 7 bases and J by 2 bases, with 19 bases left in between. The CDR3 has 16 amino acids. CDR3 sequence: CASTEVEARTTDTQYF. The CDR3 coding sequence is TGTGCCAGCACGGAGGTGGAGGCCAGAACCACAGATACGCAGTATTTT.

J is TRBJ2-7 and V is TRBV29-1; possible D gene TRBD2, 6 bases. Germline CDR1 reads SQVTM; CDR2 reads ANQGSEA. CDR3 length: 12 residues. The V and J ends lost 1 base and 2 bases respectively, with 6 bases between them. The CDR3, as DNA: TGCAGCGTTGAAGGCGGGACCTACGAGCAGTACTTC. It translates to CSVEGGTYEQYF.

The genes are TRBV10-2 and TRBJ1-1; the match to TRBD1 covers 10 bases. Looked up from germline, CDR1 is WSHSY and CDR2 is SAAADI. V trimming: 6 bases; J trimming: 2 bases; junction bases outside the gene matches: 9. This CDR3 is 16 amino acids long. CDR3 sequence (DNA): TGCGCCAGCAGGAGAGGGACAGGGGCCGCTAACACTGAAGCTTTCTTT. It codes for CASRRGTGAANTEAFF.

The chain joins TRBV9 to TRBJ2-5; 10 bases agree with TRBD2. V lost 2 bases, J lost 5 bases, and 9 bases stayed unmatched. Per germline, CDR1 SGDLS and CDR2 YYNGEE. This CDR3 has 16 amino acids. The CDR3 DNA is TGTGCCAGCAGCGTCACGGGACTAGCGACTTGGGAGACCCAGTACTTC. Protein product: CASSVTGLATWETQYF.

The chain carries TRBV18 and TRBJ2-7; D gene uncertain. This CDR3 is 12 amino acids long. Trimming removed 5 bases at V and 5 bases at J, with 10 bases between. CDR1 and CDR2 from the germline V gene are KGHSH and LQKENI. CDR3 protein: CASSAKFNEQYF. The CDR3 region has the DNA TGTGCCAGCTCAGCGAAGTTTAACGAGCAGTACTTC.

The genes are TRBV7-9 and TRBJ2-7; 7 bases align to TRBD1. The germline CDR1 and CDR2 sequences are SEHNR and FQNEAQ (reference sequence). The CDR3 runs to 14 residues. The trim removed 6 bases at V and 3 bases at J, leaving 8 bases unmatched. The CDR3 sequence: CASRATGPLYEQYF. The CDR3 DNA sequence: TGTGCCAGCAGGGCGACAGGGCCTCTCTACGAGCAGTACTTC.

The rearrangement links TRBV11-2 to TRBJ1-6; TRBD1 is a possible D gene (5 bases). Deletions cut 1 base from V and 7 bases from J, with 5 bases between. The CDR3 spans 13 residues. The germline V gene has CDR1 SGHAT and CDR2 FQNNGV. CDR3 DNA sequence: TGTGCCAGCAGCTTAGGGACAAATTCACCCCTCCACTTT. Translated: CASSLGTNSPLHF.

Remarks on this clone: Other DNA sequences in the sample encode the same CDR3. The V and J genes are TRBV5-1 and TRBJ1-1; 7 nucleotides agree with TRBD1. V gave up 4 bases and J gave up 2 bases; unmatched junction bases: 5. Germline CDR1 is SGHRS and CDR2 is YFSETQ. This CDR3 spans 14 amino acids. CDR3 nucleotide sequence: TGCGCCAGCAGCCCGGGACAGCCTAACACTGAAGCTTTCTTT. Translated: CASSPGQPNTEAFF.

This rearrangement joins TRBV28 to TRBJ1-1; 7 bases match TRBD1. Per the germline V gene, CDR1 is MDHEN and CDR2 is SYDVKM. This CDR3 is 17 amino acids long. Trimming removed 3 bases from V and 5 bases from J; junction bases left unmatched: 15. The chain's CDR3 is CASSLGWGQSATTEAFF. The CDR3 nucleotides read TGTGCCAGCAGTTTGGGTTGGGGACAGTCGGCGACAACTGAAGCTTTCTTT.

V is TRBV11-2 and J is TRBJ1-1; tentative D call: TRBD1 (5 bases). CDR1 is SGHAT and CDR2 is FQNNGV in the germline V gene. The CDR3 runs 13 residues. Trimming left V 3 bases short and J 1 base short, with 6 bases between. The CDR3 sequence is CASSFTGNTEAFF. The DNA of the CDR3 is TGTGCCAGCAGCTTTACAGGGAACACTGAAGCTTTCTTT.

This chain links TRBV5-1 with TRBJ2-5; D unclear. Germline CDR1 and CDR2: SGHRS and YFSETQ. Trimming removed 1 base from V and 2 bases from J, with 9 bases in between. The CDR3 length is 14 residues. CDR3 loop: CASSLKLSQETQYF. The CDR3 coding sequence is TGCGCCAGCAGCTTGAAACTTTCACAAGAGACCCAGTACTTC.

The gene calls are TRBV5-6 and TRBJ1-5; D is perhaps TRBD1 (5 bases). The germline CDR1 and CDR2 sequences are SGHDT and YYEEEE. Between the trimmed V and J ends, which lost 2 bases and 5 bases, there was a span of 14 bases. The CDR3 is made up of 15 amino acids. The CDR3 nucleotides read TGTGCCAGCAGCTTTCGTGGCGCGGGGGATCAGCCCCAGCATTTT. It encodes CASSFRGAGDQPQHF.

The chain joins TRBV29-1 to TRBJ2-4; TRBD2 matches 7 bases. The V and J ends lost 3 bases and 1 base, in that order; junction bases with no gene match: 0. This CDR3 is built from 13 residues. The germline CDR1 and CDR2 sequences are SQVTM and ANQGSEA. As DNA, the CDR3 is TGCAGCGTTGAGGGGGGGGCCAAAAACATTCAGTACTTC. Its translation is CSVEGGAKNIQYF.

J is TRBJ1-4 and V is TRBV5-8; D ambiguous. The CDR3 spans 12 residues. Germline V CDR1 and CDR2: SGHTS, YDEGEE. Trimming took 0 bases from V and 7 from J, leaving 4 bases between them. CDR3 bases: TGTGCCAGCAGCTTGGTGCGTGAAAAACTGTTTTTT. Amino acids: CASSLVREKLFF.

The chain combines TRBV28 with TRBJ2-1; tentative D call: TRBD2 (6 bases). Germline V lookup: CDR1 MDHEN, CDR2 SYDVKM. V lost 2 bases to trimming and J lost 7 bases, with 18 bases between them. The CDR3 spans 16 residues. The CDR3 region is CASSLVSVSRGNEQFF. The CDR3 coding sequence is TGTGCCAGCAGTTTAGTTTCCGTATCCCGGGGGAATGAGCAGTTCTTC.

V and J are TRBV7-2 and TRBJ2-7, with 12 bases matching TRBD2. The CDR3 is made up of 15 amino acids. Germline V CDR1 and CDR2: SGHTA, FQGNSA. J was trimmed by 3 bases and V by 2 bases; bases with no gene match: 2. The CDR3 is CASSLPTSGSYEQYF. The CDR3 nucleotides read TGTGCCAGCAGCTTACCGACTAGCGGGAGCTACGAGCAGTACTTC.

V is TRBV7-2 and J is TRBJ2-7; unclear D gene. The germline gives CDR1 SGHTA, CDR2 FQGNSA. Trimming removed 1 base from V and 0 bases from J, with 10 bases in between. The CDR3 covers 15 residues. CDR3 in DNA: TGTGCCAGCAGCTTAGAGTTCAGGTCCTCCTACGAGCAGTACTTC. Protein product: CASSLEFRSSYEQYF.

This sequence joins TRBV5-4 and TRBJ2-6; 10 bases agree with TRBD2. The CDR3 contains 17 residues. The germline V gene encodes CDR1 SGHNT and CDR2 YYREEE (reference sequence). Losses at the gene ends were 6 bases for V and 4 bases for J; bases not matched to a gene: 10. CDR3 sequence: CASTSGSGRAGANVLTF. CDR3 in DNA: TGTGCCAGCACCTCCGGGAGCGGGAGGGCCGGGGCCAACGTCCTGACTTTC.

The rearrangement links TRBV30 to TRBJ2-1; 9 bases are a match to TRBD2. The ends lost 0 bases at V and 1 base at J; junction bases unmatched: 4. The CDR3 is 16 amino acids. Germline CDR1 reads GTSNPN; CDR2 reads SVGIG (reference sequence). This chain's CDR3 is CAWSVRGRDSYNEQFF. The CDR3 DNA reads TGTGCCTGGAGTGTACGCGGGAGGGATTCCTACAATGAGCAGTTCTTC.

The J gene is TRBJ2-1, the V gene TRBV28; D is uncertain. Germline V gene data show CDR1 as MDHEN and CDR2 as SYDVKM. This CDR3 has 12 residues. Trimming left V 6 bases short and J 2 bases short, with 5 bases between. DNA of the CDR3: TGTGCCAGCAGACTTCCCTACAATGAGCAGTTCTTC. Translating gives CASRLPYNEQFF.

The V gene is TRBV11-2, the J gene TRBJ2-1; D unresolved. The ends were cut back, 5 bases at V and 4 bases at J, with 9 bases in the middle. Germline lookup yields CDR1 SGHAT and CDR2 FQNNGV. The CDR3 contains 13 residues. The CDR3 here is CASSLAHYNEQFF. CDR3 coding DNA: TGTGCCAGCAGCCTGGCCCATTACAATGAGCAGTTCTTC. The full variable domain, completed using reference TRBV11-2 and TRBJ2-1, is EAGVAQSPRYKIIEKRQSVAFWCNPISGHATLYWYQQILGQGPKLLIQFQNNGVVDDSQLPKDRFSAERLKGVDSTLKIQPAKLEDSAVYLCASSLAHYNEQFFGPGTRLTVL.

This chain connects TRBV7-3 to TRBJ2-1; 12 nucleotides match TRBD2. The J segment lost 7 bases and the V segment lost 2 bases, leaving 6 bases of the junction unmatched. Germline CDR1 and CDR2: SGHTA and FQGTGA. CDR3 length: 16 amino acids. The CDR3 sequence: CASSLLGLAGPNEQFF. For the CDR3, the DNA is TGTGCCAGCAGCTTATTGGGACTAGCGGGCCCAAATGAGCAGTTCTTC.

The V call is TRBV7-6, the J call TRBJ2-7; D possibly corresponds to TRBD2 (6 bases). V dropped 5 bases and J dropped 2 bases, with 19 bases sitting between them. Looked up from germline, CDR1 is SGHVS and CDR2 is FNYEAQ. The CDR3 loop spans 16 amino acids. The CDR3 loop is CASSPGPVGGTYEQYF. The DNA of the CDR3 is TGTGCCAGCAGCCCCGGTCCAGTGGGCGGGACCTACGAGCAGTACTTC.

The chain links TRBV27 to TRBJ1-4; D is uncertain. Trimming pared 7 bases from V and 6 bases from J, leaving 18 bases between. The CDR3 runs to 15 residues. Germline CDR1 reads MNHEY; CDR2 reads SMNVEV (reference sequence). The CDR3 DNA sequence: TGTGCCAGCAAGATCGCTGCCCTTCCGGATGAAAAACTGTTTTTT. Amino acids: CASKIAALPDEKLFF.

The V call is TRBV4-1, the J call TRBJ2-5, with 11 bases that match TRBD2. V shed 2 bases and J 2 bases; nucleotides not matched to a gene: 7. The CDR3 totals 17 residues. Per the germline V gene, CDR1 is MGHRA and CDR2 is YSYEKL. The CDR3 spells CASSQYSRTSGQETQYF. The CDR3 DNA follows: TGCGCCAGCAGCCAATATTCCCGGACTAGCGGGCAAGAGACCCAGTACTTC.

The CDR3 loop is CASRAGGAIPYGYTF. The CDR3 DNA is TGTGCCAGCAGGGCGGGGGGCGCGATTCCCTATGGCTACACCTTC. V usage is TRBV28 and J usage is TRBJ1-2; D might be TRBD1 (6 bases). This CDR3 comprises 15 residues. Germline CDR1 and CDR2: MDHEN and SYDVKM. V was shortened by 6 bases and J by 4 bases, with 18 bases between the two germline ends.

The J gene is TRBJ1-2, the V gene TRBV25-1; D unresolved. Germline values: CDR1 MGHDK, CDR2 SYGVNS. This CDR3 is built from 14 residues. Deletions cut 2 bases from V and 1 base from J, with 8 bases between. The CDR3: CASSELGGNYGYTF. DNA for the CDR3: TGTGCCAGCAGTGAACTAGGTGGTAACTATGGCTACACCTTC.